This TCR beta chain was recovered during a study of a mutant IDH1 vaccine in newly diagnosed glioma. Study as a whole: Most had both radiotherapy and temozolomide beforehand; others had only one.

Time point denoted: baseline, week 1 (first vaccination visit). Noted treatment: pre-vaccination baseline after standard-of-care therapy. Profiling relied on immunoSEQ multiplex PCR, and the TCRdb table lists in-frame clones only, not all of them. This table has about 66,000 clones, about 86% appearing once. This clone was seen a few times. The TCR sequence derives from a man in his thirties or forties with glioma. The input for sequencing was PBMCs, taken from a glioma patient treated with radiotherapy, temozolomide or both.

CDR3 sequence reads: CASSIKGAQPQHF. CDR3 in DNA: TGTGCCAGTAGTATAAAGGGGGCTCAGCCCCAGCATTTT. The chain recombines TRBV19 with TRBJ1-5; the match to TRBD1 covers 7 bases. CDR3 length: 13 residues. Germline CDR1 and CDR2: LNHDA and SQIVND (reference sequence). With 2 bases clipped from V and 6 bases from J, the junction kept 1 base outside the gene matches.